Listed below are T cell receptor beta chains from one sample, sequenced in a study of blood T cell repertoires in COVID-19. Using immunoSEQ multiplex PCR, the repertoire was profiled, and TCRdb retains in-frame clones only, with some absent. The repertoire holds under 130,000 clones, with about 90% as singletons. Sample: peripheral blood. The receptors stem from a man in his fifties or sixties in a cohort sampled during active COVID-19. CDR3s include the opening cysteine and the closing phenylalanine or tryptophan. Fields, in order: J gene, V gene, CDR3 length, CDR3 protein.

J gene: TRBJ2-1
V gene: TRBV20-1
CDR3 length: 11
CDR3 protein: CSAASDAEQFF

J gene: TRBJ2-1
V gene: TRBV5-5
CDR3 length: 15
CDR3 protein: CASSGSGTGAGEQFF

J gene: TRBJ2-7
V gene: TRBV10-3
CDR3 length: 16
CDR3 protein: CAISESRAAGGYEQYF

J gene: TRBJ1-5
V gene: TRBV3-1/TRBV3-2
CDR3 length: 14
CDR3 protein: CASSPRVGNQPQHF

J gene: TRBJ1-6
V gene: TRBV4-3
CDR3 length: 13
CDR3 protein: CASSQDVQAPLHF

J gene: TRBJ2-1
V gene: TRBV9
CDR3 length: 14
CDR3 protein: CASSSSLVPDEQFF

J gene: TRBJ2-2
V gene: TRBV6-1
CDR3 length: 16
CDR3 protein: CASSDGGLAATGELFF

J gene: TRBJ1-3
V gene: TRBV15
CDR3 length: 14
CDR3 protein: CATSTRGLANTIYF

J gene: TRBJ1-2
V gene: TRBV6-1
CDR3 length: 14
CDR3 protein: CASSEGGHRDGYTF

J gene: TRBJ2-1
V gene: TRBV9
CDR3 length: 16
CDR3 protein: CASSVAPAGWEDEQFF

J gene: TRBJ1-5
V gene: TRBV7-8
CDR3 length: 17
CDR3 protein: CASSLAVLRGIDQPQHF

J gene: TRBJ2-5
V gene: TRBV14
CDR3 length: 18
CDR3 protein: CASSQEGTRTGYRETQYF

J gene: TRBJ2-3
V gene: TRBV18
CDR3 length: 16
CDR3 protein: CASSPGTGANTDTQYF

J gene: TRBJ2-6
V gene: TRBV18
CDR3 length: 17
CDR3 protein: CASSPRQGSSGANVLTF

J gene: TRBJ2-5
V gene: TRBV5-4
CDR3 length: 14
CDR3 protein: CASSSGGPQETQYF

J gene: TRBJ2-3
V gene: TRBV6-2/TRBV6-3
CDR3 length: 16
CDR3 protein: CASSPTLGLDRDTQYF

J gene: TRBJ1-6
V gene: TRBV7-2
CDR3 length: 13
CDR3 protein: CASSRQSGSPLHF

J gene: TRBJ2-3
V gene: TRBV6-1
CDR3 length: 16
CDR3 protein: CASSGRTGWSTDTQYF

J gene: TRBJ2-5
V gene: TRBV10-2
CDR3 length: 12
CDR3 protein: CASSERTGESYF

J gene: TRBJ2-5
V gene: TRBV6-2/TRBV6-3
CDR3 length: 16
CDR3 protein: CASSSRRTSGGETQYF

J gene: TRBJ2-5
V gene: TRBV18
CDR3 length: 13
CDR3 protein: CASSPRDKETQYF